Sequencing of this T cell receptor beta chain was carried out in a study of blood T cell repertoires in COVID-19. V shed 6 bases and J 3 bases; nucleotides not matched to a gene: 3. Germline-derived CDR1 and CDR2 are SNHLY and FYNNEI. The CDR3 loop spans 14 amino acids. Clones were sequenced by immunoSEQ multiplex PCR, and TCRdb holds only the in-frame ones, with some missing. Altogether roughly 500,000 clones are present, 85% to 90% being singletons, with the ten largest covering 1.5% to 2%. The sequencing input was PBMCs or T cells enriched from blood (not recorded which). This chain links TRBV2 with TRBJ1-4, with TRBD1 matching 8 bases. This clonotype was sampled from a woman in her thirties or forties who had recovered from COVID-19. The CDR3 here is CASRGTGPNEKLFF. The CDR3 region has the DNA TGTGCCAGCAGAGGGACAGGACCTAATGAAAAACTGTTTTTT.